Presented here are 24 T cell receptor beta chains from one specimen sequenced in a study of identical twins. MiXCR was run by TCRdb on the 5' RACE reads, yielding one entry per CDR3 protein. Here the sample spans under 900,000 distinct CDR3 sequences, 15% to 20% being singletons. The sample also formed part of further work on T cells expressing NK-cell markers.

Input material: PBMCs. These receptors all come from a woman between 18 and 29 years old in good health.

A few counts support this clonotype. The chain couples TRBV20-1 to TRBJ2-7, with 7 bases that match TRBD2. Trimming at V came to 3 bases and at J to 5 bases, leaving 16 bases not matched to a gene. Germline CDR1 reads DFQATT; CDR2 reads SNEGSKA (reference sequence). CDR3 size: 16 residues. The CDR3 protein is CSARGGGAWDFNEQYF. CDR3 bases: TGCAGTGCTAGGGGGGGAGGGGCCTGGGACTTCAACGAGCAGTACTTC.

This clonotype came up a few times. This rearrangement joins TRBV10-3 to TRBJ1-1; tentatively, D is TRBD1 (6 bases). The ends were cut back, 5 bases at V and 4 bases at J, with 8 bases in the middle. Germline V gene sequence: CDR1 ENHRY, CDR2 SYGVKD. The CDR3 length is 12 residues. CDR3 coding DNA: TGTGCCATCAGTACAGGGAGCACTGAAGCTTTCTTT. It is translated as CAISTGSTEAFF.

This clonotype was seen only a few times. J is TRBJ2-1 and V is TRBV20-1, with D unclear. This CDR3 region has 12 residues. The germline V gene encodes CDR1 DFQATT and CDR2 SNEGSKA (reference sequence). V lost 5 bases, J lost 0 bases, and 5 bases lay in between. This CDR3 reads CSAWSSYNEQFF. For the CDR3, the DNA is TGCAGTGCTTGGAGCTCCTACAATGAGCAGTTCTTC.

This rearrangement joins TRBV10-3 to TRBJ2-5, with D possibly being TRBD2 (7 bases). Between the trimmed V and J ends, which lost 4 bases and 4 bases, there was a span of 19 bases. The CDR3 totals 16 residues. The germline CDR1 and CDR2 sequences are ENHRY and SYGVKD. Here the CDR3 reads CAISASRPGEGETQYF. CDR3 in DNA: TGTGCCATCAGTGCCTCACGGCCAGGGGAGGGAGAGACCCAGTACTTC.

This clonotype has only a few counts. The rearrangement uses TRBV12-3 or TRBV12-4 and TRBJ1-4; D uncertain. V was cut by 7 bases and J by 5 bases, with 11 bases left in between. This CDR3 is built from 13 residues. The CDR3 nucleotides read TGTGCCAGCAATCGCAATTTCAATGAAAAACTGTTTTTT. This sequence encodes CASNRNFNEKLFF.

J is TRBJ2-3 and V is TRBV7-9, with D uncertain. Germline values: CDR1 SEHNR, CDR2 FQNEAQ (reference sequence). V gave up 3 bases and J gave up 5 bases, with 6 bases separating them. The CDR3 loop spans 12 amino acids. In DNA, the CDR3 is TGTGCCAGCAGCTTCCCCTTAGATACGCAGTATTTT. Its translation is CASSFPLDTQYF.

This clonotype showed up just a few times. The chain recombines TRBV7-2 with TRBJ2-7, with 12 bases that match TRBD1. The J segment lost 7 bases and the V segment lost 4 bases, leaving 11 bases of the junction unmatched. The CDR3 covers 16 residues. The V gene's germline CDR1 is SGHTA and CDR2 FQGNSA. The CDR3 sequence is CASSYLPGQGAGEQYF. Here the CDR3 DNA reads TGTGCCAGCAGCTATCTACCGGGACAGGGGGCAGGGGAGCAGTACTTC. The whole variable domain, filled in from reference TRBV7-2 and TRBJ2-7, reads GAGVSQSPSNKVTEKGKDVELRCDPISGHTALYWYRQSLGQGLEFLIYFQGNSAPDKSGLPSDRFSAERTGGSVSTLTIQRTQQEDSAVYLCASSYLPGQGAGEQYFGPGTRLTVT.

The CDR3 loop is CASSLLAGDHEQFF. In nucleotides, the CDR3 is TGTGCCAGCAGTTTACTAGCGGGAGACCATGAGCAGTTCTTC. The chain combines TRBV6-2 or TRBV6-3 with TRBJ2-1; 11 nucleotides agree with TRBD2. Unmatched junction bases numbered 4, after V lost 4 bases and J lost 8 bases. CDR3 length: 14 amino acids. Per the germline V gene, CDR1 is MNHEY and CDR2 is SVGEGT.

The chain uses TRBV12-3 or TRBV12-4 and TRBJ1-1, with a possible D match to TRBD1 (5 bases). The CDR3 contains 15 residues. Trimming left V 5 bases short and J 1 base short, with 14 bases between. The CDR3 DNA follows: TGTGCCAGCAGTAATCAGGGAATAGGGAACACTGAAGCTTTCTTT. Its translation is CASSNQGIGNTEAFF.

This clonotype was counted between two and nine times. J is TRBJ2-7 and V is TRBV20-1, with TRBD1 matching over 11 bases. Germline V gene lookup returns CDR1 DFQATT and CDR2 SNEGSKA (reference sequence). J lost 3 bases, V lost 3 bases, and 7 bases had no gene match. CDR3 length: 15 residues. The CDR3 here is CSARNVGTGGYEQYF. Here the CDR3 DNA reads TGCAGTGCTAGGAACGTAGGGACAGGGGGCTACGAGCAGTACTTC.

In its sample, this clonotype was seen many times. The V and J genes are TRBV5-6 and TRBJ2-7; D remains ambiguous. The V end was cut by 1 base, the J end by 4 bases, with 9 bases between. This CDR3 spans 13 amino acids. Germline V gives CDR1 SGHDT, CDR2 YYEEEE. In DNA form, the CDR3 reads TGTGCCAGCAGCTTGTTTATGAGTTACGAGCAGTACTTC. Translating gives CASSLFMSYEQYF.

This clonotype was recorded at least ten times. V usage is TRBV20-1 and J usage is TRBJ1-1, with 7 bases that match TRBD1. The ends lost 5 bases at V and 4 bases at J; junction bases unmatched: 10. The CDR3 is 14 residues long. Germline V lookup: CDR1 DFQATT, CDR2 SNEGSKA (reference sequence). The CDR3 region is CSAQEGAYGTEAFF. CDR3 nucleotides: TGCAGTGCTCAAGAGGGGGCATATGGCACTGAAGCTTTCTTT.

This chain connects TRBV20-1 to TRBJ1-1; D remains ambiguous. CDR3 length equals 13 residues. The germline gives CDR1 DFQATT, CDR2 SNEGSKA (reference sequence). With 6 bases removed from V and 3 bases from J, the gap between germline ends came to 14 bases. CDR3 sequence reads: CSADNVQHTEAFF. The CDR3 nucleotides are TGCAGTGCCGATAACGTCCAACACACTGAAGCTTTCTTT.

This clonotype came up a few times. The CDR3, as DNA: TGTGCCAGCAGCATATCTCTAGACATTCAGTACTTC. It encodes CASSISLDIQYF. J is TRBJ2-4 and V is TRBV25-1; D ambiguous. Germline V gene data show CDR1 as MGHDK and CDR2 as SYGVNS. CDR3 length: 12 amino acids. V lost 6 bases to trimming and J lost 8 bases, with 11 bases between them.

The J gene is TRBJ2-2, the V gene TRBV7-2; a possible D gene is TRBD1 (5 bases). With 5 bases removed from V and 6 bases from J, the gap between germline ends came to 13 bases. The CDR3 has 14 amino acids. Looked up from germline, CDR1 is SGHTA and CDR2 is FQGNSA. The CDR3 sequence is CASSQRQTPGELFF. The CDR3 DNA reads TGTGCCAGCAGCCAACGACAGACCCCCGGGGAGCTGTTTTTT.

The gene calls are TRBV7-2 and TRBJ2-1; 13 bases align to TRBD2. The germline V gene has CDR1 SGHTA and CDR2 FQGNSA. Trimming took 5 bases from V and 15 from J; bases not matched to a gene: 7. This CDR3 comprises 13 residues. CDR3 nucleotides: TGTGCCAGCAGCAGGGGGACTAGCGGGATATTGTTCTTC. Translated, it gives CASSRGTSGILFF.

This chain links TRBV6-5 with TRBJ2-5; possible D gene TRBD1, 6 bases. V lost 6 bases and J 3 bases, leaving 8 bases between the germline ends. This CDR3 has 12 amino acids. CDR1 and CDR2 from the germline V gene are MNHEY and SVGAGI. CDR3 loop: CASRNREETQYF. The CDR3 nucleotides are TGTGCCAGCAGGAACAGGGAAGAGACCCAGTACTTC.

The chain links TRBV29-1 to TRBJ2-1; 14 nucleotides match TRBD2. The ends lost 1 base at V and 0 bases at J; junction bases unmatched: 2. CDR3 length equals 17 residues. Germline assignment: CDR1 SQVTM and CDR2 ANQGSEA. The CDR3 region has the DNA TGCAGCGTTGAAGGACTAGCGGGGGGGAGCTCCTACAATGAGCAGTTCTTC. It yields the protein CSVEGLAGGSSYNEQFF.

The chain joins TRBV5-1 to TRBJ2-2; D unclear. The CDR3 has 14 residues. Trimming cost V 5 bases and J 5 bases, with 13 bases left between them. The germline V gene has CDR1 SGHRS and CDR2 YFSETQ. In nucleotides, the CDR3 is TGCGCCAGCAGAAGCGATGCATCGACCGGGGAGCTGTTTTTT. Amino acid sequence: CASRSDASTGELFF.

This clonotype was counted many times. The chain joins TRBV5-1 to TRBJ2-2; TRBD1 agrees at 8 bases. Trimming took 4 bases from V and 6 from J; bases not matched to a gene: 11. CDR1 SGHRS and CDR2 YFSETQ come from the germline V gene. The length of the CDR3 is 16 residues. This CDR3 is CASSRLTGDLAGELFF. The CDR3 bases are TGCGCCAGCAGCCGTTTGACAGGGGACTTGGCCGGGGAGCTGTTTTTT. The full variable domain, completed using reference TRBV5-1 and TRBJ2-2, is KAGVTQTPRYLIKTRGQQVTLSCSPISGHRSVSWYQQTPGQGLQFLFEYFSETQRNKGNFPGRFSGRQFSNSRSEMNVSTLELGDSALYLCASSRLTGDLAGELFFGEGSRLTVL.

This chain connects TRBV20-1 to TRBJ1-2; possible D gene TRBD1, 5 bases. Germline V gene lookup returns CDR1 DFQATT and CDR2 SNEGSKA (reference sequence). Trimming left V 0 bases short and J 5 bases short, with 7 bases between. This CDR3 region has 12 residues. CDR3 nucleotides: TGCAGTGCTAGAGAGGGGCGGTATGGCTACACCTTC. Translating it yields CSAREGRYGYTF.

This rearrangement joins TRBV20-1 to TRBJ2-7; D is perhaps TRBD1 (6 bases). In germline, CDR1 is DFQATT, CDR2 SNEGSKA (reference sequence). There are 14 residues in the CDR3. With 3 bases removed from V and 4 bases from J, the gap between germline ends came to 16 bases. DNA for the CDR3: TGCAGTGCTAGGCATTTCGGCAGGGGATACGAGCAGTACTTC. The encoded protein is CSARHFGRGYEQYF.

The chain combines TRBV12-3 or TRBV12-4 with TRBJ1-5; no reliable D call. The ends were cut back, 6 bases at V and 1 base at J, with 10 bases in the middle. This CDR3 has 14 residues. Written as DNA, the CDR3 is TGTGCCAGCAGCCCTTCGTTGAGCAATCAGCCCCAGCATTTT. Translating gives CASSPSLSNQPQHF.

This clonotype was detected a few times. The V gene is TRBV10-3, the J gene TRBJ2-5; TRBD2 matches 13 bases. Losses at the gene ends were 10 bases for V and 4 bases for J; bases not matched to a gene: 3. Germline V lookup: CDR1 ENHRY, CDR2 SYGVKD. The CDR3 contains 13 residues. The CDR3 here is CATRTSGRETQYF. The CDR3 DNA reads TGTGCCACCCGGACTAGCGGGAGAGAGACCCAGTACTTC.